The 18 T cell receptor beta chains given below trace back to one sample, sequenced in a study of shared clonotypes between healthy human individuals. Measured with immunoSEQ multiplex PCR; TCRdb has only the in-frame clones, and not every one. The sample carries fewer than 200,000 clones, 65% to 80% recorded once. The sequencing input was memory CD4+ T cells sorted from blood. Subset defined: CD45RA-negative fraction. The receptor source for this set is a man aged 25-45 years in good health.

V is TRBV11-2 and J is TRBJ2-3; possibly TRBD1 or TRBD2 for D (5 bases each). Trimming took off 1 base at V and 10 bases at J, with 15 bases between the two ends. This CDR3 is 14 amino acids long. Germline V lookup: CDR1 SGHAT, CDR2 FQNNGV. The CDR3 sequence is CASSLAGPGWAQYF. CDR3 nucleotides: TGTGCCAGCAGCTTAGCGGGGCCAGGCTGGGCGCAGTATTTT. The full variable domain, with the rest looked up from reference TRBV11-2 and TRBJ2-3, is EAGVAQSPRYKIIEKRQSVAFWCNPISGHATLYWYQQILGQGPKLLIQFQNNGVVDDSQLPKDRFSAERLKGVDSTLKIQPAKLEDSAVYLCASSLAGPGWAQYFGPGTRLTVL.

The chain is built from TRBV7-2 and TRBJ2-5; 10 nucleotides match TRBD2. V gave up 4 bases and J gave up 4 bases; unmatched junction bases: 3. This CDR3 comprises 14 residues. Germline CDR1 is SGHTA and CDR2 is FQGNSA. CDR3 nucleotides: TGTGCCAGCAGCTCCCGACTAGCGGGAGAGACCCAGTACTTC. Translation: CASSSRLAGETQYF.

The chain joins TRBV6-5 to TRBJ2-2; D remains ambiguous. CDR1 is MNHEY, CDR2 SVGAGI, per germline. The CDR3 extends over 14 amino acids. Trimming cost V 7 bases and J 0 bases, with 9 bases left between them. CDR3 residues: CASKGQANTGELFF. The CDR3 nucleotides read TGTGCCAGCAAAGGGCAGGCGAACACCGGGGAGCTGTTTTTT.

This clone has a handful of counts. The rearrangement joins TRBV2 to TRBJ2-3, with D tentatively TRBD1 (5 bases). V was cut by 7 bases and J by 2 bases, with 13 bases left in between. Germline assignment: CDR1 SNHLY and CDR2 FYNNEI. The CDR3 runs 14 residues. DNA of the CDR3: TGTGCCAGCAAGGACAATTTCGACACAGATACGCAGTATTTT. This encodes CASKDNFDTDTQYF.

The V gene is TRBV18, the J gene TRBJ2-7, with D possibly TRBD2 on 5 matching bases. Germline CDR1 KGHSH, CDR2 LQKENI. The CDR3 has 14 residues. Trimming took 1 base from V and 3 from J, leaving 10 bases between them. The CDR3 DNA follows: TGTGCCAGCTCACCACTAGCGATGGACTACGAGCAGTACTTC. Translating it yields CASSPLAMDYEQYF.

This clone has only a few counts. This chain connects TRBV29-1 to TRBJ1-4, with TRBD1 as a possible D gene (5 bases). The ends were cut back, 3 bases at V and 6 bases at J, with 8 bases in the middle. From germline, CDR1 is SQVTM and CDR2 ANQGSEA. The CDR3 loop spans 12 amino acids. The CDR3 nucleotides read TGCAGCGTTGATGGAGGGGATGAAAAACTGTTTTTT. This encodes CSVDGGDEKLFF.

The V and J genes are TRBV7-9 and TRBJ2-5; the match to TRBD2 covers 7 bases. The J segment lost 2 bases and the V segment lost 2 bases, leaving 14 bases of the junction unmatched. Germline V lookup: CDR1 SEHNR, CDR2 FQNEAQ (reference sequence). The CDR3 covers 18 residues. The CDR3 region is CASSLRWWASGEQETQYF. CDR3 sequence (DNA): TGTGCCAGCAGCTTAAGGTGGTGGGCTAGCGGAGAGCAAGAGACCCAGTACTTC.

The chain couples TRBV5-6 to TRBJ1-4, with a tentative D call TRBD1 (5 bases). Germline CDR1 and CDR2: SGHDT and YYEEEE. Deletions cut 4 bases from V and 4 bases from J, with 17 bases between. The CDR3 spans 16 residues. The CDR3 here is CASSEGMTAVNEKLFF. The CDR3 DNA reads TGTGCCAGCAGCGAAGGTATGACAGCCGTTAATGAAAAACTGTTTTTT.

The gene calls are TRBV2 and TRBJ2-5; no definite D call. The germline gives CDR1 SNHLY, CDR2 FYNNEI. This CDR3 contains 12 residues. The V end lost 6 bases, the J end lost 5 bases, and 10 bases lay between the germline ends. CDR3: CASRGRAETQYF. The DNA of the CDR3 is TGTGCCAGCAGAGGACGGGCGGAGACCCAGTACTTC. The whole variable domain, remainder taken from reference TRBV2 and TRBJ2-5, is EPEVTQTPSHQVTQMGQEVILRCVPISNHLYFYWYRQILGQKVEFLVSFYNNEISEKSEIFDDQFSVERPDGSNFTLKIRSTKLEDSAMYFCASRGRAETQYFGPGTRLLVL.

The chain employs TRBV6-5 and TRBJ1-1; 9 bases agree with TRBD1. The V gene end was trimmed by 5 bases and the J gene end by 4 bases; junction bases not matched to a gene: 8. The CDR3 runs to 15 residues. Germline assignment: CDR1 MNHEY and CDR2 SVGAGI. In DNA form, the CDR3 reads TGTGCCAGCAGTCACGGGACAGGGTTTGGCACTGAAGCTTTCTTT. Protein: CASSHGTGFGTEAFF.

V is TRBV5-5 and J is TRBJ1-1; D ambiguous. The V end was cut by 4 bases, the J end by 6 bases, with 22 bases between. The germline V gene has CDR1 SGHKS and CDR2 YYEKEE (reference sequence). There are 16 residues in the CDR3. The CDR3 protein is CASSTEPKVINAEAFF. The CDR3 coding sequence is TGTGCCAGCAGCACCGAACCGAAGGTGATAAACGCTGAAGCTTTCTTT.

The V call is TRBV7-2, the J call TRBJ1-1, with D unresolved. Germline V gene sequence: CDR1 SGHTA, CDR2 FQGNSA. CDR3 size: 14 residues. With 0 bases removed from V and 2 bases from J, the gap between germline ends came to 7 bases. The chain's CDR3 is CASSLAGDNTEAFF. The CDR3 DNA reads as TGTGCCAGCAGCTTAGCGGGCGATAACACTGAAGCTTTCTTT.

About this clone: An end of the junction differs from the germline gene, which may be a read error. The rearrangement joins TRBV7-3 to TRBJ2-7, with D hard to call. Germline assignment: CDR1 SGHTA and CDR2 FQGTGA. The CDR3 consists of 14 residues. The DNA for the CDR3 is TGTGCCAGCAGCATAACTGGCGGAGTGAGCGAGCAGTACTTC. This translates into CASSITGGVSEQYF.

This sequence joins TRBV6-9 and TRBJ1-2; the D gene is possibly TRBD1 (5 bases). This CDR3 is 19 amino acids long. The V gene lost 0 bases and the J gene lost 1 base, with 21 bases spanning the gap. CDR1 is MNHGY and CDR2 is SVAAGI in the germline V gene. The CDR3 sequence is CASSYSIGAAFRGNYGYTF. The DNA for the CDR3 is TGTGCCAGCAGTTATTCGATCGGGGCCGCCTTCCGGGGTAACTATGGCTACACCTTC.

The chain couples TRBV6-6 to TRBJ1-2, with 7 bases identical to TRBD1. CDR1 MNHNY and CDR2 SVGAGI come from the germline V gene (reference sequence). With 6 bases clipped from V and 2 bases from J, the junction kept 9 bases outside the gene matches. The CDR3 length is 15 residues. CDR3 residues: CASRWTGRTNYGYTF. The CDR3 nucleotides read TGTGCCAGCAGATGGACAGGCAGAACCAACTATGGCTACACCTTC.

This clone showed up many times. V is TRBV27 and J is TRBJ1-5; 9 bases map to TRBD1. The CDR3 has 15 amino acids. From germline, CDR1 is MNHEY and CDR2 SMNVEV (reference sequence). Trimming cost V 5 bases and J 2 bases; bases outside gene matches: 4. The CDR3 here is CASSAGQGGNQPQHF. The CDR3 region has the DNA TGTGCCAGCAGTGCGGGACAGGGAGGCAATCAGCCCCAGCATTTT.

The rearrangement uses TRBV7-6 and TRBJ2-3; D is ambiguous. Trimming removed 4 bases at V and 5 bases at J, with 10 bases between. Germline CDR1 is SGHVS and CDR2 is FNYEAQ. This CDR3 has 13 residues. CDR3 protein: CASSYYWGDTQYF. The CDR3 DNA reads as TGTGCCAGCAGCTACTACTGGGGAGATACGCAGTATTTT.

The chain links TRBV7-9 to TRBJ1-1; 8 bases are shared with TRBD1. Unmatched junction bases numbered 9, after V lost 5 bases and J lost 10 bases. The CDR3 runs 13 residues. Germline-derived CDR1 and CDR2 are SEHNR and FQNEAQ (reference sequence). CDR3 nucleotide sequence: TGTGCCAGCAGCCCGAGGACAGGGAGGCTAGCTTTCTTT. Protein sequence: CASSPRTGRLAFF.